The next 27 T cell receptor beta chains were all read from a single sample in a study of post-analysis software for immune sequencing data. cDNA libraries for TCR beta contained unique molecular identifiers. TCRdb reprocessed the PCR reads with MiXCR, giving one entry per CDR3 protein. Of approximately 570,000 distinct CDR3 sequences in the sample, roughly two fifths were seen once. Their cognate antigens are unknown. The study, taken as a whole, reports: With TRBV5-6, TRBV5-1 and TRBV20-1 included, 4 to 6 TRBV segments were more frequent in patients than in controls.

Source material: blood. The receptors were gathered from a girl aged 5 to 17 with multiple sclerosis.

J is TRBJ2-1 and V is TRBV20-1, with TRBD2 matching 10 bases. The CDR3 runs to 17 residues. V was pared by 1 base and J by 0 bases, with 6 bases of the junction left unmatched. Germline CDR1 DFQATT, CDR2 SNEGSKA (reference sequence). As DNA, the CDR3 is TGCAGTGCTAGAGCTAGCGGGGGTCATAGCTCCTACAATGAGCAGTTCTTC. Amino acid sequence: CSARASGGHSSYNEQFF.

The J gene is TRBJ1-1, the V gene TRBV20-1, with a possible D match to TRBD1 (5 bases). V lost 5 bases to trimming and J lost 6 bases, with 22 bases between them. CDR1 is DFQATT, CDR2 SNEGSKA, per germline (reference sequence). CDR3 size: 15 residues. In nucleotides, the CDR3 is TGCAGTGCTTTCCCCGGGACCCTCCTATTGTCTGAAGCTTTCTTT. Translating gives CSAFPGTLLLSEAFF.

The CDR3 region is CASSQGLGPDYEQYF. The DNA of the CDR3 is TGCGCCAGCAGCCAAGGGCTGGGTCCAGACTACGAGCAGTACTTC. J is TRBJ2-7 and V is TRBV4-1, with unresolved D. The CDR3 sequence is 15 residues long. V lost 1 base to trimming and J lost 3 bases, with 13 bases between them. Germline CDR1 and CDR2: MGHRA and YSYEKL.

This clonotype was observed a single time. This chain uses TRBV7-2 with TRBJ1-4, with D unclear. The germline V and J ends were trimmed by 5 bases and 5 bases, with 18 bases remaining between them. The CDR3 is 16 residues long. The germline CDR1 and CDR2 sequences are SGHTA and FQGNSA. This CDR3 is CASSPDRTGLNEKLFF. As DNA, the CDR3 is TGTGCCAGCAGCCCCGATCGTACCGGACTGAATGAAAAACTGTTTTTT.

CDR3: CSAGGAPGVPDTQYF. CDR3 bases: TGCAGTGCTGGGGGGGCCCCAGGGGTTCCAGATACGCAGTATTTT. The chain has TRBV20-1 and TRBJ2-3; maybe TRBD2 (7 bases). V was shortened by 5 bases and J by 4 bases, with 19 bases between the two germline ends. This CDR3 has 15 amino acids. Germline V gives CDR1 DFQATT, CDR2 SNEGSKA (reference sequence).

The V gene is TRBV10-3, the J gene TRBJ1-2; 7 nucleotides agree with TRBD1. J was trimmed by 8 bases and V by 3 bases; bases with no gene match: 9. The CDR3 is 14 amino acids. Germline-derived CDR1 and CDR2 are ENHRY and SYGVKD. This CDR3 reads CAISDQSRGNGYTF. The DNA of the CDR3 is TGTGCCATCAGTGATCAAAGCAGGGGGAACGGCTACACCTTC.

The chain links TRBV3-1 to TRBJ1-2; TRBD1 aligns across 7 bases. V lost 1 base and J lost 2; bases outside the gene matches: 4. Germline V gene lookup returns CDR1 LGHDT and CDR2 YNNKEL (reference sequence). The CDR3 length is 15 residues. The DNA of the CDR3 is TGTGCCAGCAGCCAAGGGAGGGGACAGAACTATGGCTACACCTTC. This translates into CASSQGRGQNYGYTF.

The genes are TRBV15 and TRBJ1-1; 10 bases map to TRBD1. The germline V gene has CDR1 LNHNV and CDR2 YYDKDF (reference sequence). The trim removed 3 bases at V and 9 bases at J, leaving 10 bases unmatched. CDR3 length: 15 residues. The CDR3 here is CATSSRGTGVAKAFF. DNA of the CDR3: TGTGCCACCAGCAGTCGGGGGACAGGGGTTGCTAAAGCTTTCTTT.

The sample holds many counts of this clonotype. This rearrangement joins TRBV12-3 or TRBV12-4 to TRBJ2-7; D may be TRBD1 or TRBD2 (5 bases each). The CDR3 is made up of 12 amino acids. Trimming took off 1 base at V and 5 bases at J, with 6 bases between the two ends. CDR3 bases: TGTGCCAGCAGTTTAGTGGGGGACGAGCAGTACTTC. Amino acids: CASSLVGDEQYF.

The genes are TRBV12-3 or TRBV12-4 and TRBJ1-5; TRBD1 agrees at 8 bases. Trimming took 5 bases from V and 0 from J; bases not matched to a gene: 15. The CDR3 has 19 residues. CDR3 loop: CASSPPSGQEFGSNQPQHF. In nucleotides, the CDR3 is TGTGCCAGCAGTCCCCCCTCGGGACAGGAATTTGGTAGCAATCAGCCCCAGCATTTT.

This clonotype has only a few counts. This CDR3 is CASSPSSGAGELFF. In nucleotides, the CDR3 is TGTGCCAGCAGCCCCTCTAGTGGGGCCGGGGAGCTGTTTTTT. This sequence joins TRBV7-3 and TRBJ2-2; D call uncertain. This CDR3 contains 14 residues. V was pared by 5 bases and J by 6 bases, with 13 bases between. Per germline, CDR1 SGHTA and CDR2 FQGTGA.

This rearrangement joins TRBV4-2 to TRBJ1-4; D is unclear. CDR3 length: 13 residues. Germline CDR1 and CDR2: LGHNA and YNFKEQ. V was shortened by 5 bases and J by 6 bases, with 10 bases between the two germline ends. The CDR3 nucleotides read TGTGCCAGCAGCGACGGGTACGATGAAAAACTGTTTTTT. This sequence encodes CASSDGYDEKLFF.

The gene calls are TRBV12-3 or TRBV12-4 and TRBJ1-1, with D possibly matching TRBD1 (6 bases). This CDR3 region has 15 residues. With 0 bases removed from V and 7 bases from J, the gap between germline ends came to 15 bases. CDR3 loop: CASSLALLAGVEAFF. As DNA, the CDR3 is TGTGCCAGCAGTTTAGCGCTCTTGGCAGGGGTTGAAGCTTTCTTT.

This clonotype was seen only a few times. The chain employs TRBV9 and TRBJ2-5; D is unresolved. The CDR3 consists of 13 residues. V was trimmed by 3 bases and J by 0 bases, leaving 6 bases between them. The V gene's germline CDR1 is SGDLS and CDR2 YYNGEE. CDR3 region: CASSAPYQETQYF. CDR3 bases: TGTGCCAGCAGCGCCCCGTACCAAGAGACCCAGTACTTC. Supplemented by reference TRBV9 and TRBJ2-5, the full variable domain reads DSGVTQTPKHLITATGQRVTLRCSPRSGDLSVYWYQQSLDQGLQFLIQYYNGEERAKGNILERFSAQQFPDLHSELNLSSLELGDSALYFCASSAPYQETQYFGPGTRLLVL.

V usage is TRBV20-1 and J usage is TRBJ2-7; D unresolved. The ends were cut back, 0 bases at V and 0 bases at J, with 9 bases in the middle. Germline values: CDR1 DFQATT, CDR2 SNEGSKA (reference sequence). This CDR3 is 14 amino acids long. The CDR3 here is CSARENSDSYEQYF. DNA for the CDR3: TGCAGTGCTAGAGAAAACTCGGACTCCTACGAGCAGTACTTC.

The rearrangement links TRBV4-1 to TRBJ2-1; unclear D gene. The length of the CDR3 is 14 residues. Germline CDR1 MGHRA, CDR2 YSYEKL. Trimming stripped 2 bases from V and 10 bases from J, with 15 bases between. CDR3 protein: CASSQPELRREQFF. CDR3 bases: TGCGCCAGCAGCCAACCGGAGTTGAGGCGGGAGCAGTTCTTC.

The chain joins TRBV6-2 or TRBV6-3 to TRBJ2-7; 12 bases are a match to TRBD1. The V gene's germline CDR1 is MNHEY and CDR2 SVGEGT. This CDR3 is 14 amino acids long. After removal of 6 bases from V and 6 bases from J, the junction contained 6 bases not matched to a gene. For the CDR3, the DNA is TGTGCCAGCAGAGTCCGGGACAGGGGGCTCGAGCAGTACTTC. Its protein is CASRVRDRGLEQYF.

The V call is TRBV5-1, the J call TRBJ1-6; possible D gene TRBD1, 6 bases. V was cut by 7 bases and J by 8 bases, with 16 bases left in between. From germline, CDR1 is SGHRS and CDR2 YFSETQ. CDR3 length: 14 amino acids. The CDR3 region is CASASGTSDSPLHF. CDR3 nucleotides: TGCGCCAGCGCTTCCGGGACATCTGATTCACCCCTCCACTTT.

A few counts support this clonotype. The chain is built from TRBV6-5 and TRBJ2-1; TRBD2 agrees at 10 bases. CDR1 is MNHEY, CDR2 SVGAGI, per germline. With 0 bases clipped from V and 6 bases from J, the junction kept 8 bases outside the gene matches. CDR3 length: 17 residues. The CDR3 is CASSYSSPAGGLNEQFF. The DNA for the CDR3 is TGTGCCAGCAGTTACTCATCTCCAGCGGGGGGGCTCAATGAGCAGTTCTTC.

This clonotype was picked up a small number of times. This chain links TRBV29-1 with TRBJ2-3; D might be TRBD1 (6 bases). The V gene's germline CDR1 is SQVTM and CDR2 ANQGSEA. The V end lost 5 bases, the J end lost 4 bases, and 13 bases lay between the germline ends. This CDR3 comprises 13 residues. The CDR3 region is CSVQGRAADTQYF. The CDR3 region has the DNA TGCAGCGTTCAGGGGCGGGCGGCAGATACGCAGTATTTT.

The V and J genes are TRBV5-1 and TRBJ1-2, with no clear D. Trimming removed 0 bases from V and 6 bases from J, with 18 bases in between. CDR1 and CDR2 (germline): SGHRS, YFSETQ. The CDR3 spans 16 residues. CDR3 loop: CASSLEVFGFLDGYTF. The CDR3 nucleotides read TGCGCCAGCAGCTTGGAAGTGTTCGGTTTTTTGGATGGCTACACCTTC.

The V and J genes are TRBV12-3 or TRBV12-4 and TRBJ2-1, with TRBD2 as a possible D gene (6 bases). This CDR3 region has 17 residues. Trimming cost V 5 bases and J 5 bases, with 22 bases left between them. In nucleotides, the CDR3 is TGTGCCAGCAGTCCCGATGGGTGGGGGACTCTCGACAATGAGCAGTTCTTC. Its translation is CASSPDGWGTLDNEQFF.

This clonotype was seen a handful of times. This CDR3 reads CASSQSSTSVYEQYF. The CDR3 DNA reads TGCGCCAGCAGCCAGAGTTCTACTAGCGTCTACGAGCAGTACTTC. The V and J genes are TRBV4-1 and TRBJ2-7; 7 bases line up with TRBD2. V lost 3 bases and J lost 3; bases outside the gene matches: 8. CDR1 and CDR2 (germline): MGHRA, YSYEKL. This CDR3 contains 15 residues.

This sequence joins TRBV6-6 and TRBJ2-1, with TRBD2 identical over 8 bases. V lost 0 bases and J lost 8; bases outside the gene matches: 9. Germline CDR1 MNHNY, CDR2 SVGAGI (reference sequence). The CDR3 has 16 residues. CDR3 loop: CASSYSTAGGFDEQFF. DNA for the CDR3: TGTGCCAGCAGTTACTCGACGGCGGGAGGTTTCGATGAGCAGTTCTTC.

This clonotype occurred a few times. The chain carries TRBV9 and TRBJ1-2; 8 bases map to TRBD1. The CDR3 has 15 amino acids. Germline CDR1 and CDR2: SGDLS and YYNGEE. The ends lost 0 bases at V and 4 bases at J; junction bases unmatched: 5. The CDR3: CASSVAQGAFYGYTF. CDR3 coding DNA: TGTGCCAGCAGCGTAGCCCAGGGGGCTTTCTATGGCTACACCTTC.

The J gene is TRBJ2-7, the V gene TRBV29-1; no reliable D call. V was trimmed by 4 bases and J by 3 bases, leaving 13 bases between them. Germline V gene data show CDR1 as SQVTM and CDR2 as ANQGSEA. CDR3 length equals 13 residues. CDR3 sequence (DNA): TGCAGCGTTGCCCGGGCAGAAAGCTACGAGCAGTACTTC. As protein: CSVARAESYEQYF.

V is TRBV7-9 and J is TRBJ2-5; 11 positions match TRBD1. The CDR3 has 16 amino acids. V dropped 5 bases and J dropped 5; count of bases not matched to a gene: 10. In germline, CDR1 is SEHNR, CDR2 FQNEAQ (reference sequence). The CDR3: CASSPDRGRFWETQYF. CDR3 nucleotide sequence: TGTGCCAGCAGCCCGGACAGGGGGCGGTTTTGGGAGACCCAGTACTTC.